This T cell receptor beta chain came from a study of CD8 T cells in Susac syndrome. RNA, at 0.5 to 1 ug, was reverse transcribed with random hexamers. TCRdb reprocessed the immunoSEQ multiplex PCR reads with MiXCR, giving one entry per CDR3 protein. Among 140,000 to 150,000 distinct CDR3 sequences, approximately 95% were seen once, and the ten largest hold about 0.11%. TEMRA cells were enriched by FACS, while CD8+ and CD4+ T cells were obtained through a negative isolation that was performed magnetically. The sequencing sample was made of CD4+ T cells from PBMCs. The source is a human donor with multiple sclerosis.

The CDR3 sequence: CASSQVYGDDGYTF. As DNA, the CDR3 is TGTGCCAGCAGCCAAGTGTACGGGGATGATGGCTACACCTTC. The chain joins TRBV3-1 to TRBJ1-2; D gene unclear. CDR3 size: 14 residues. V was clipped by 1 base and J by 6 bases, with 12 bases between them. From germline, CDR1 is LGHDT and CDR2 YNNKEL (reference sequence).